This T cell receptor beta chain was identified during a study of shared clonotypes between healthy human individuals. The V and J ends lost 0 bases and 0 bases respectively, with 9 bases between them. The V gene's germline CDR1 is LNHDA and CDR2 SQIVND (reference sequence). This CDR3 has 16 amino acids. Study-level results: Some naive CD4 clonotypes, roughly 4.7%, turned up in common across a handful of donors.

The investigators split CD4+ cells into a CD45RA+ naive subset and a CD45RA-negative memory subset. Sequencing was performed with immunoSEQ multiplex PCR; in TCRdb, only in-frame clones are kept and a portion is missing. The repertoire holds about 2 million clones, with 90% to 95% as singletons. Regarding this clone: Its antigen is currently unknown.

The chain recombines TRBV19 with TRBJ1-5; D perhaps matches TRBD1 (5 bases). Sequenced material: naive CD4+ T cells sorted from blood. Regarding subset: CD45RA+ positively selected. The TCR originated in a man between 18 and 29 years old in good health. DNA of the CDR3: TGTGCCAGTAGTATAGATCGGGGGACTAGCAATCAGCCCCAGCATTTT. Translation gives CASSIDRGTSNQPQHF.